These T cell receptor beta chains were read from a single sample in a study of cytomegalovirus exposure and HLA in healthy donors. The repertoire was sequenced with immunoSEQ multiplex PCR; TCRdb's copy has only in-frame clones and lacks some. Of about 110,000 clones in the sample, about 76% are singletons; the top ten hold less than 2.5%. The specimen was PBMCs. These receptors came from a woman aged 25-40 years in good health and CMV-seronegative. Each CDR3 is given with its conserved first and last residue. The D gene is left open where the match is weak. Expanded clones are given a class, and other clones once, few, many or no size at all.

>TRBJ1-1|-|14|TRBV23-1|-
TGCGCCAGCACCCCAGGGGCTCAGGGGACTGAAGCTTTCTTT
CASTPGAQGTEAFF
>TRBJ2-5|TRBD1|14|TRBV9|-
TGTGCCAGCAGCCCTAGACAGGGGATCGAGACCCAGTACTTC
CASSPRQGIETQYF
>TRBJ2-5|TRBD1|15|TRBV5-6|-
TGTGCCAGCAGCTTGGCCGACAGGGGGGGTGAGACCCAGTACTTC
CASSLADRGGETQYF
>TRBJ2-5|-|13|TRBV29-1|-
TGCAGCGTGGGAAGACAGCCTGGGGAGACCCAGTACTTC
CSVGRQPGETQYF
>TRBJ2-7|-|14|TRBV27|-
TGTGCCAGCAGTCTAGTAGCCCCGGGGGTCGAGCAGTACTTC
CASSLVAPGVEQYF
>TRBJ2-3|-|15|TRBV23-1|few
TGCGCCAGCAGTCAATCTCCCGGACAGTCAGATACGCAGTATTTT
CASSQSPGQSDTQYF
>TRBJ1-6|-|13|TRBV19|few
TGTGCCAGTAGGAAGGGGATGGATTCACCCCTCCACTTT
CASRKGMDSPLHF
>TRBJ2-1|-|13|TRBV30|-
TGTGCCTGGAGTCCCATGGGAGGCAATGAGCAGTTCTTC
CAWSPMGGNEQFF
>TRBJ2-7|-|13|TRBV10-3|-
TGTGCCACAGCAGGAACGATCTCTAACGAGCAGTACTTC
CATAGTISNEQYF
>TRBJ2-1|TRBD2|21|TRBV18|-
TGTGCCAGCTCACCTGCCTCTAGCGGGAACCCGTCCGCCCGCTCCTACAATGAGCAGTTCTTC
CASSPASSGNPSARSYNEQFF
>TRBJ2-7|-|13|TRBV7-9|-
TGTGCCAGCAGCTTGATTAGCAGCCACGAGCAGTACTTC
CASSLISSHEQYF
>TRBJ2-5|TRBD1|14|TRBV5-1|-
TGCGCCAGCAGCCGAAACACAGGGGAAGAGACCCAGTACTTC
CASSRNTGEETQYF
>TRBJ2-7|TRBD1|15|TRBV5-1|few
TGCGCCAGCAGCTTGGGGGGGACAGGGTCCTACGAGCAGTACTTC
CASSLGGTGSYEQYF
>TRBJ2-6|-|15|TRBV2|-
TGTGCCAGCAGTACAGGGTTCTCTGGGGCCAACGTCCTGACTTTC
CASSTGFSGANVLTF
>TRBJ2-7|-|11|TRBV7-8|-
TGTGCCAGCAGCCCCGGGTTGGGGCAGTACTTC
CASSPGLGQYF
>TRBJ2-6|-|16|TRBV19|once
TGTGCCAGTAGTACCGGAGGATTCTCTGGGGCCAACGTCCTGACTTTC
CASSTGGFSGANVLTF
>TRBJ2-1|-|13|TRBV5-1|-
TGCGCCAGCAGCTCCATAGCGGACAATGAGCAGTTCTTC
CASSSIADNEQFF
>TRBJ2-3|TRBD1|15|TRBV11-3|-
TGTGCCAGCAGCATGGGACAGGGCAGCACAGATACGCAGTATTTT
CASSMGQGSTDTQYF
>TRBJ2-2|-|15|TRBV10-1|-
TGCGCCAGCAGCAACAGGGCCCCGAACACCGGGGAGCTGTTTTTT
CASSNRAPNTGELFF
>TRBJ2-1|TRBD1|13|TRBV15|-
TGTGCCACCAGCAGCGGACAGGGGGATGAGCAGTTCTTC
CATSSGQGDEQFF
>TRBJ2-5|TRBD1|14|TRBV7-2|-
TGTGCCAGCAGCCCTAATTCAGGGGGTCAGACCCAGTACTTC
CASSPNSGGQTQYF
>TRBJ2-3|-|15|TRBV28|-
TGTGCCAGCAGTTTGGCGGGGTATAGCACAGATACGCAGTATTTT
CASSLAGYSTDTQYF
>TRBJ2-1|TRBD1|18|TRBV25-1|-
TGTGCCAGCAGAGCCGAACCTGGGACAGGCGGGGACAGGAATGAGCAGTTCTTC
CASRAEPGTGGDRNEQFF
>TRBJ2-7|-|13|TRBV6-1|-
TGTGCCAGCCGGCGGGAAGGGGTCTACGAGCAGTACTTC
CASRREGVYEQYF
>TRBJ2-1|TRBD1|15|TRBV18|-
TGTGCCAGCTCACTCGGACAGGGGTCCTACAATGAGCAGTTCTTC
CASSLGQGSYNEQFF
>TRBJ2-1|TRBD2|17|TRBV18|-
TGTGCCAGCTCACTTATGGCGTCCGGGACTAGCGGGAACGAGCAGTTCTTC
CASSLMASGTSGNEQFF
>TRBJ2-1|-|13|TRBV29-1|-
TGCAGCGTTGTGCGGGACTCCTACAATGAGCAGTTCTTC
CSVVRDSYNEQFF
>TRBJ2-2|TRBD2|16|TRBV18|-
TGTGCCAGCTCACCAGCAGCGGGGGCGAACACCGGGGAGCTGTTTTTT
CASSPAAGANTGELFF
>TRBJ2-7|TRBD2|16|TRBV28|once
TGTGCCAGCAGTACTAGCGGGAGGGCCACGGCCTACGAGCAGTACTTC
CASSTSGRATAYEQYF
>TRBJ2-1|TRBD2|16|TRBV10-3|-
TGTGCCATCAGGCCATTAACTAGCGGGAGGGCCGGTGAGCAGTTCTTC
CAIRPLTSGRAGEQFF
>TRBJ1-2|-|15|TRBV6-5|-
TGTGCCAGCAGCCCTGATATCTTAACTGGCTATGGCTACACCTTC
CASSPDILTGYGYTF
>TRBJ1-5|-|14|TRBV27|-
TGTGCCAGCAGTTCCCCCCTGAGAAATCAGCCCCAGCATTTT
CASSSPLRNQPQHF
>TRBJ2-7|-|16|TRBV9|-
TGTGCCAGCAGCCCACAGTCACAGGGCCCCCTCTACGAGCAGTACTTC
CASSPQSQGPLYEQYF
>TRBJ2-3|-|14|TRBV7-5|-
TGTGCCAGAAGCTTAGTCGGGAGCACAGATACGCAGTATTTT
CARSLVGSTDTQYF
>TRBJ1-4|TRBD1|14|TRBV19|once
TGTGCCACCAAAATGGACAGGGGGCTTGAAAAACTGTTTTTT
CATKMDRGLEKLFF
>TRBJ2-7|TRBD1|14|TRBV29-1|-
TGCAGCGTTGACATACAGGGGCAGGGCTACGAGCAGTACTTC
CSVDIQGQGYEQYF
>TRBJ1-1|-|13|TRBV29-1|-
TGCAGCGTAGGAACAACGGGGAACACTGAAGCTTTCTTT
CSVGTTGNTEAFF
>TRBJ1-5|TRBD1|14|TRBV19|-
TGTGCCAGTGGGAGACAGGGCCTCAATCAGCCCCAGCATTTT
CASGRQGLNQPQHF